Below, one T cell receptor beta chain is given with its context. The antigen is undetermined. Relative to the germline gene, one junction end is altered; a read error may explain this. This entry is derived from a study of T cell repertoires in cytomegalovirus infection. The wider study: Carrying CMV and the relevant HLA type showed in public TCR beta signatures.

This CDR3 has 11 amino acids. Germline V gene data show CDR1 as SQVTM and CDR2 as ANQGSEA. Broader study findings: Based on cumulative public TCR beta family frequency, carriers of CMV plus the relevant HLA were identified. HLA-C-restricted TCR beta clonotypes specific for CMV led the ex vivo response.

TCRdb re-called the reads through MiXCR, storing one row per CDR3 protein. This table has 200,000 to 300,000 distinct CDR3 sequences, approximately 15% appearing once. Sequencing was done on a sample of PBMCs. The chain recombines TRBV29-1 with TRBJ2-2; D is perhaps TRBD2 (6 bases). This clonotype was sampled from a human donor in good health (CMV status not recorded). Some clones in this sample may be carry-over from other donors' samples. The CDR3 spells CSGGQGGVLFF. The DNA of the CDR3 is TGCAGCGGAGGCCAGGGCGGGGTGCTGTTTTTT.